Sequencing of this T cell receptor beta chain was carried out in a study of naive and memory T cell subsets. An equimolar mix of two oligonucleotides served as the beta constant-region primer for TRBC1 and TRBC2. The ligated cDNA underwent four PCR rounds using SP2 and nested alpha and beta constant-region primers. MiXCR was run by TCRdb on the UMI-ligation and nested PCR reads, yielding one entry per CDR3 protein. The sample lists 150,000 or so distinct CDR3 sequences; under 25% were seen once. This clonotype was detected only a few times. Its antigen is not identified. Points from the study as a whole: Over 90% of naive TCR sequences appeared only once, unlike memory subsets. A few larger clonotypes appeared in naive repertoires, especially CD8, possibly memory cells re-expressing CD45RA. There was no ground truth to check naive and memory subset results. Expression changes during T cell differentiation may affect RNA-based TCR counts.

The CDR3 runs to 15 residues. The V gene lost 7 bases and the J gene lost 1 base, with 16 bases spanning the gap. CDR1 is MNHEY, CDR2 SVGAGI, per germline. CMV status came from CD4+ IFNgamma after overnight CMV lysate stimulation. The sequence derives from a human donor in good health. The sample consisted of naive CD4+ T cells from blood. V and J are TRBV6-5 and TRBJ1-1; D is perhaps TRBD1 (5 bases). CDR3 protein: CASTPPGLTNTEAFF. The CDR3 DNA reads TGTGCCAGCACCCCACCGGGACTTACGAACACTGAAGCTTTCTTT.